The 18 T cell receptor beta chains in this list originate from one sample, sequenced in a study of PD-1 blockade in classical Hodgkin lymphoma. The table came from immunoSEQ multiplex PCR; TCRdb's copy has only in-frame clones and leaves some out. Among tens of thousands of clones listed, roughly 88% were seen once. Specified time point: cycle 4 day 1 (C4D1), after six to seven weeks of nivolumab. Every single patient, without exception, relapsed after autologous stem cell transplantation, and brentuximab vedotin exposure varied. The source was peripheral blood mononuclear cells (PBMCs), collected before the fourth cycle of nivolumab. Receptors were obtained from a human donor with classical Hodgkin lymphoma.

J is TRBJ1-1 and V is TRBV19, with D perhaps TRBD1 (5 bases). The V and J ends lost 2 bases and 4 bases respectively, with 8 bases between them. The CDR3 totals 13 residues. Germline CDR1 and CDR2: LNHDA and SQIVND (reference sequence). The CDR3 region is CASSIQGGTEAFF. For the CDR3, the DNA is TGTGCCAGTAGTATACAGGGAGGCACTGAAGCTTTCTTT.

This chain links TRBV2 with TRBJ2-2, with 8 bases that match TRBD2. The V gene end was trimmed by 2 bases and the J gene end by 6 bases; junction bases not matched to a gene: 5. The CDR3 runs 15 residues. Germline V gene lookup returns CDR1 SNHLY and CDR2 FYNNEI. The CDR3 sequence is CASSEFSGTSGELFF. DNA for the CDR3: TGTGCCAGCAGTGAATTTAGCGGGACGTCCGGGGAGCTGTTTTTT.

The chain is built from TRBV7-9 and TRBJ2-3; 9 bases are a match to TRBD2. The CDR3 contains 16 residues. Germline lookup yields CDR1 SEHNR and CDR2 FQNEAQ (reference sequence). With 5 bases clipped from V and 4 bases from J, the junction kept 10 bases outside the gene matches. The CDR3 is CASSPGPAGGSDTQYF. CDR3 DNA: TGTGCCAGCAGCCCCGGGCCAGCGGGAGGCTCAGATACGCAGTATTTT.

This chain joins TRBV13 and TRBJ2-2; 7 nucleotides line up with TRBD1. With 5 bases clipped from V and 3 bases from J, the junction kept 9 bases outside the gene matches. This CDR3 comprises 16 residues. CDR1 is PRHDT and CDR2 is FYEKMQ in the germline V gene (reference sequence). The CDR3 bases are TGTGCCAGCAGCCCTCGACAGGGTCTGGACACCGGGGAGCTGTTTTTT. Its protein product is CASSPRQGLDTGELFF.

The chain employs TRBV5-1 and TRBJ2-2; D call uncertain. The CDR3 consists of 15 residues. The germline V and J ends were trimmed by 0 bases and 3 bases, with 9 bases remaining between them. CDR1 and CDR2 (germline): SGHRS, YFSETQ. The CDR3 DNA is TGCGCCAGCAGCTTGGGGGTAGCCCACACCGGGGAGCTGTTTTTT. The encoded protein is CASSLGVAHTGELFF.

CDR3 DNA sequence: TGTGCCACCAGCAGAGATAAAGGGTACGAGCAGTACTTC. This gives the protein CATSRDKGYEQYF. V and J are TRBV15 and TRBJ2-7, with unresolved D. The CDR3 contains 13 residues. Germline CDR1 reads LNHNV; CDR2 reads YYDKDF (reference sequence). Trimming removed 0 bases at V and 4 bases at J, with 7 bases between.

The chain joins TRBV27 to TRBJ2-7; 11 bases agree with TRBD1. Trimming cost V 1 base and J 7 bases; bases outside gene matches: 21. Looked up from germline, CDR1 is MNHEY and CDR2 is SMNVEV (reference sequence). The CDR3 has 20 residues. CDR3 sequence: CASSLFGHPSRTGGEHEQYF. In nucleotides, the CDR3 is TGTGCCAGCAGTTTATTCGGCCATCCGTCAAGGACAGGGGGCGAGCATGAGCAGTACTTC.

The chain joins TRBV11-2 to TRBJ2-3; D might be TRBD2 (5 bases). The CDR3 runs to 17 residues. From germline, CDR1 is SGHAT and CDR2 FQNNGV. V was trimmed by 2 bases and J by 0 bases, leaving 15 bases between them. The CDR3 coding sequence is TGTGCCAGCAGCTTACTCGCGGGTCGGGAAAGCACAGATACGCAGTATTTT. As protein: CASSLLAGRESTDTQYF.

The V and J genes are TRBV6-1 and TRBJ1-2; 8 positions agree with TRBD1. The V segment lost 6 bases and the J segment 7 bases; nucleotides outside the gene matches: 1. The CDR3 spans 11 residues. Germline lookup yields CDR1 MNHNS and CDR2 SASEGT. The CDR3 loop reads CASRTGAGYTF. As DNA, the CDR3 is TGTGCCAGCAGGACAGGGGCTGGCTACACCTTC.

The chain uses TRBV6-6 and TRBJ2-7; D is uncertain. This CDR3 contains 16 residues. CDR1 MNHNY and CDR2 SVGAGI come from the germline V gene (reference sequence). V lost 0 bases and J 0 bases, leaving 12 bases between the germline ends. In DNA form, the CDR3 reads TGTGCCAGCAGTTACTCGAATCTGCTGAGCTCCTACGAGCAGTACTTC. The encoded protein is CASSYSNLLSSYEQYF.

The chain carries TRBV9 and TRBJ2-2, with 7 bases that match TRBD2. CDR3 size: 16 residues. From germline, CDR1 is SGDLS and CDR2 YYNGEE. J gave up 4 bases and V 1 base, and 7 bases lay outside the gene matches. CDR3 sequence: CASSVSQAGSTGELFF. The CDR3 coding sequence is TGTGCCAGCAGCGTAAGTCAAGCGGGGAGCACCGGGGAGCTGTTTTTT.

This chain joins TRBV7-3 and TRBJ1-1; D remains unclear. Germline assignment: CDR1 SGHTA and CDR2 FQGTGA. The CDR3 runs 13 residues. V was pared by 2 bases and J by 0 bases, with 4 bases between. The CDR3 spells CASSLWLNTEAFF. The CDR3 DNA is TGTGCCAGCAGCTTATGGTTGAACACTGAAGCTTTCTTT. The whole variable domain, filled in from reference TRBV7-3 and TRBJ1-1, reads GAGVSQTPSNKVTEKGKYVELRCDPISGHTALYWYRQSLGQGPEFLIYFQGTGAADDSGLPNDRFFAVRPEGSVSTLKIQRTERGDSAVYLCASSLWLNTEAFFGQGTRLTVV.

The chain couples TRBV4-2 to TRBJ1-2, with TRBD1 as a possible D gene (6 bases). The CDR3 loop spans 17 amino acids. The V end lost 0 bases, the J end lost 5 bases, and 19 bases lay between the germline ends. Germline loops: CDR1 LGHNA, CDR2 YNFKEQ. The CDR3 sequence is CASSQDMVAGDRYGYTF. The CDR3 DNA follows: TGTGCCAGCAGCCAAGATATGGTGGCAGGGGATAGGTATGGCTACACCTTC.

The chain carries TRBV25-1 and TRBJ1-1; unclear D gene. The CDR3 is 13 residues long. Trimming removed 6 bases from V and 3 bases from J, with 11 bases in between. The germline CDR1 and CDR2 sequences are MGHDK and SYGVNS. The CDR3 region has the DNA TGTGCCAGCAGACTTTACAGAGACACTGAAGCTTTCTTT. It specifies CASRLYRDTEAFF. Looking up the rest from reference TRBV25-1 and TRBJ1-1 gives the full variable domain: EADIYQTPRYLVIGTGKKITLECSQTMGHDKMYWYQQDPGMELHLIHYSYGVNSTEKGDLSSESTVSRIRTEHFPLTLESARPSHTSQYLCASRLYRDTEAFFGQGTRLTVV.

The chain recombines TRBV7-9 with TRBJ2-7, with D tentatively TRBD1 (6 bases). CDR1 SEHNR and CDR2 FQNEAQ come from the germline V gene (reference sequence). CDR3 length: 17 residues. Deletions cut 1 base from V and 2 bases from J, with 18 bases between. The CDR3 region has the DNA TGTGCCAGCAGCTTAGACTACCCCGGACAGCATACCTACGAGCAGTACTTC. It translates to CASSLDYPGQHTYEQYF.

The chain is built from TRBV5-6 and TRBJ1-1; D not resolved. The CDR3 spans 14 residues. V was trimmed by 0 bases and J by 5 bases, leaving 11 bases between them. CDR1 and CDR2 from the germline V gene are SGHDT and YYEEEE. The CDR3 reads CASSLGGGETEAFF. DNA for the CDR3: TGTGCCAGCAGCTTGGGGGGAGGTGAGACTGAAGCTTTCTTT.

This sequence joins TRBV6-1 and TRBJ2-5; 8 bases match TRBD1. The CDR3 totals 13 residues. Trimming removed 4 bases from V and 5 bases from J; junction bases left unmatched: 3. Germline V gene data show CDR1 as MNHNS and CDR2 as SASEGT. The CDR3 is CASSVDRGETQYF. DNA for the CDR3: TGTGCCAGCAGTGTCGACAGGGGTGAGACCCAGTACTTC.

The CDR3 nucleotides read TGTGCCAGCAGCTATACGGTGAACACTGAAGCTTTCTTT. The encoded protein is CASSYTVNTEAFF. The rearrangement joins TRBV11-3 to TRBJ1-1; D is unclear. Germline V lookup: CDR1 SGHNT, CDR2 YENEEA. V was pared by 4 bases and J by 0 bases, with 6 bases between. The CDR3 totals 13 residues. Based on the CDR3 plus reference TRBV11-3 and TRBJ1-1, the full variable domain is EAGVVQSPRYKIIEKKQPVAFWCNPISGHNTLYWYLQNLGQGPELLIRYENEEAVDDSQLPKDRFSAERLKGVDSTLKIQPAELGDSAVYLCASSYTVNTEAFFGQGTRLTVV.